The clone carrying this TCR beta chain appeared a few times. The data stem from a study of patients and donors after allogeneic stem cell transplantation. CDR3 length: 15 residues. Deletions cut 4 bases from V and 1 base from J, with 14 bases between. Germline CDR1 SGDLS, CDR2 YYNGEE. TCRdb fed the RT-PCR reads into MiXCR, producing one record per CDR3 protein. The sample lists roughly 960,000 distinct CDR3 sequences; more than 15% were seen once. The J gene is TRBJ1-2, the V gene TRBV9; tentatively, D is TRBD1 (5 bases). Source material: blood, either unsorted or a sorted T cell fraction (not recorded which). The sequence was obtained from a human donor who was either an allogeneic HSCT recipient or a stem cell or donor lymphocyte infusion donor (not recorded which). It is not recorded whose cells these are; they may come from a transplant donor. The CDR3, as DNA: TGTGCCAGCAGCAAAGGCAGGGCCGTTAACTATGGCTACACCTTC. It is translated as CASSKGRAVNYGYTF. The full variable domain, with the rest looked up from reference TRBV9 and TRBJ1-2, is DSGVTQTPKHLITATGQRVTLRCSPRSGDLSVYWYQQSLDQGLQFLIQYYNGEERAKGNILERFSAQQFPDLHSELNLSSLELGDSALYFCASSKGRAVNYGYTFGSGTRLTVV.